This T cell receptor (beta chain) was recovered during a study of OX40 agonist ivuxolimab in advanced cancers. Study outcomes and limitations: Clonal expansion was among the lowest in partial responders at 0.1-3.0 mg/kg, especially CD8+. Clonal expansion by week 6 occurred in CD4+ and CD8+ blood T cells (at 0.1 to 3.0 mg/kg).

The table came from immunoSEQ multiplex PCR; TCRdb's copy has only in-frame clones and leaves some out. There are around 67,000 clones in the sample; around 80% occur only once, and 1% to 1.5% lies in the top ten. The germline gives CDR1 MNHNS, CDR2 SASEGT. This CDR3 has 12 residues. Between the trimmed V and J ends, which lost 6 bases and 11 bases, there was a span of 14 bases. On this clone itself: Its cognate antigen is unknown.

This sequence originates from an adult with an advanced solid tumor such as melanoma, head and neck, liver or kidney cancer. The material sequenced was CD4+ or CD8+ T cells sorted from blood, taken in a trial of the OX40 agonist ivuxolimab. The V gene is TRBV6-1, the J gene TRBJ1-5; no definite D call. CDR3 DNA sequence: TGTGCCAGCAGCGCCGAAGATAGGTCCCAGCATTTT. Amino acid sequence: CASSAEDRSQHF.